This T cell receptor beta chain appears in the sequencing data of a study of T cell repertoires in cytomegalovirus infection. For the study at large: Public TCR beta signatures were indicative of both CMV infection and a matching HLA type.

From the reads, TCRdb called clonotypes with MiXCR, one entry per CDR3 protein. The data contain approximately 76,000 distinct CDR3 sequences, 24% of them singletons. This CDR3 region has 18 residues. V was trimmed by 1 base and J by 4 bases, leaving 19 bases between them. Germline CDR1 and CDR2: LGHNA and YSLEER. The sample holds many counts of this clonotype. As yet, its antigen is unknown. The material was CD8+ T cells from cultured PBMCs, obtained from culture after CMV antigen stimulation. The sequence derives from a human donor in good health (CMV status not recorded). Some clones in this sample may be carry-over from other donors' samples. This chain joins TRBV4-3 and TRBJ2-2; possibly TRBD2 for D (6 bases). The CDR3 DNA is TGCGCCAGCAGCCAAGTTATGGGCGGGAAGGGTATCACCGGGGAGCTGTTTTTT. It specifies CASSQVMGGKGITGELFF.